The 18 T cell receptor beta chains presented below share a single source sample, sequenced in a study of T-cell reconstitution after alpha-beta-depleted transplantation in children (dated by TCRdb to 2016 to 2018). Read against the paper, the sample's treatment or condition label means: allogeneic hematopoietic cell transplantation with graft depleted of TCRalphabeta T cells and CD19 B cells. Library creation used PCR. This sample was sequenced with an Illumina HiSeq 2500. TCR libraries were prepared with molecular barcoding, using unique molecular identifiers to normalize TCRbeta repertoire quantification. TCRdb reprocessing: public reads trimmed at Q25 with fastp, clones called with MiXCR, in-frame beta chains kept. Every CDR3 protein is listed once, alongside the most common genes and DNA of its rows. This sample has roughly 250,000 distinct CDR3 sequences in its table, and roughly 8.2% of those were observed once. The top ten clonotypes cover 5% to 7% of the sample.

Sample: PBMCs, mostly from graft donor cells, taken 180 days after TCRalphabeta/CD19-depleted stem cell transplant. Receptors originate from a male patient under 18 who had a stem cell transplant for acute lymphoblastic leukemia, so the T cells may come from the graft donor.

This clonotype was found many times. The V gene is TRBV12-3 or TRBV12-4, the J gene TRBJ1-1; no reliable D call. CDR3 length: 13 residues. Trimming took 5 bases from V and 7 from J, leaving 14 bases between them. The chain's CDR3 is CASSLLRRHEAFF. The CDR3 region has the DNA TGTGCCAGCAGTCTCCTGAGACGACATGAAGCTTTCTTT.

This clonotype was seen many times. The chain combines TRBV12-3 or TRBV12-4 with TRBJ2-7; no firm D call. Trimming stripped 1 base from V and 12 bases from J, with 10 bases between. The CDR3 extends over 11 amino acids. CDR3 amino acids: CASSLGISRYF. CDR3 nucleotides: TGTGCCAGCAGTTTAGGGATTTCAAGGTACTTC.

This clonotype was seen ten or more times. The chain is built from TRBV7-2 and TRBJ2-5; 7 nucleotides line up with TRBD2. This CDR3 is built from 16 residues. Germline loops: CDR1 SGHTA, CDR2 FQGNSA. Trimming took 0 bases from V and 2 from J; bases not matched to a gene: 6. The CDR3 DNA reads TGTGCCAGCAGCTTAGCGGGAGGGCGACTGCAAGAGACCCAGTACTTC. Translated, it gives CASSLAGGRLQETQYF.

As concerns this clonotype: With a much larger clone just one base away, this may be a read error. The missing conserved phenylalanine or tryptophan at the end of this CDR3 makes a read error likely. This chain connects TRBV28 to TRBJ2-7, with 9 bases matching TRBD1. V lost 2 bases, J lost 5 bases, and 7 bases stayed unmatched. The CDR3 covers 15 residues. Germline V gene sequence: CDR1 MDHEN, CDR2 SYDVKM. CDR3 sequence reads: CASSLTTGGMDEQYS. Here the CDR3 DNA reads TGTGCCAGCAGTTTAACGACAGGGGGTATGGACGAGCAGTACTCC.

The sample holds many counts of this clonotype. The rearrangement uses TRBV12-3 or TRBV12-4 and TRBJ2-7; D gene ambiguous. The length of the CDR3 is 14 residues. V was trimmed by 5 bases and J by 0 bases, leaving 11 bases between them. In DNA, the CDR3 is TGTGCCAGCAGTCCGCTCCGCAACTCCTACGAGCAGTACTTC. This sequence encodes CASSPLRNSYEQYF.

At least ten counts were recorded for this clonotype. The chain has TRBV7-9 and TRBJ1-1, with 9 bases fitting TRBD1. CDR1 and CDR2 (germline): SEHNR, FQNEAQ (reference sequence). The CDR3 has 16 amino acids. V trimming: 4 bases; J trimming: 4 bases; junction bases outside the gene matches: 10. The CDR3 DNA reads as TGTGCCAGCAGCTCCCTGGACAGGGGAATACGCACTGAAGCTTTCTTT. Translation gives CASSSLDRGIRTEAFF. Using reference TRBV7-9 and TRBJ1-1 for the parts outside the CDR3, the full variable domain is DTGVSQNPRHKITKRGQNVTFRCDPISEHNRLYWYRQTLGQGPEFLTYFQNEAQLEKSRLLSDRFSAERPKGSFSTLEIQRTEQGDSAMYLCASSSLDRGIRTEAFFGQGTRLTVV.

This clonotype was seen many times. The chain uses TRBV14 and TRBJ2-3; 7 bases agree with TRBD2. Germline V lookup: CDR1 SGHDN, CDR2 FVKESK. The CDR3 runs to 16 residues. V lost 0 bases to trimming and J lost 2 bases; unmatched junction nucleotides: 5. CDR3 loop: CASSQEWTRTTDTQYF. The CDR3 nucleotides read TGTGCCAGCAGCCAAGAATGGACTAGGACCACAGATACGCAGTATTTT.

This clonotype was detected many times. DNA of the CDR3: TGTGCCAGCAGCTTAGTTGGACAGGGGGAAGGAGAGCAGTACTTC. As protein: CASSLVGQGEGEQYF. J is TRBJ2-7 and V is TRBV7-9; 10 bases fit TRBD1. The CDR3 contains 15 residues. Germline V gene data show CDR1 as SEHNR and CDR2 as FQNEAQ (reference sequence). V was clipped by 1 base and J by 7 bases; unmatched bases: 7.

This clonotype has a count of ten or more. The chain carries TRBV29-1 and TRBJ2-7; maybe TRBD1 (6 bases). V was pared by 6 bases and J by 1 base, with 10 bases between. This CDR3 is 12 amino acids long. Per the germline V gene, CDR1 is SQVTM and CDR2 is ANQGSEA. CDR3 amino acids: CSVPGQSYEQYF. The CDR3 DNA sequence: TGCAGCGTCCCCGGACAGTCCTACGAGCAGTACTTC.

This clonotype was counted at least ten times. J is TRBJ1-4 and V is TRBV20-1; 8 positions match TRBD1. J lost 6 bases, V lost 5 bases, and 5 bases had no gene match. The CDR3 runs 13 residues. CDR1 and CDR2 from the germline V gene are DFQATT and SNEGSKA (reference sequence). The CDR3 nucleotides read TGCAGTGCTCTCACAGGGGGTTATGAAAAACTGTTTTTT. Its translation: CSALTGGYEKLFF.

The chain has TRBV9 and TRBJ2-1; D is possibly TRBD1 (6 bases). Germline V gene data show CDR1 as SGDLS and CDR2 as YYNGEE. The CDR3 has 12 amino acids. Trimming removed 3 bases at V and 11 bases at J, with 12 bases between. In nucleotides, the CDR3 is TGTGCCAGCAGCGCCACCGGGACACAGCAGTTCTTC. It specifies CASSATGTQQFF.

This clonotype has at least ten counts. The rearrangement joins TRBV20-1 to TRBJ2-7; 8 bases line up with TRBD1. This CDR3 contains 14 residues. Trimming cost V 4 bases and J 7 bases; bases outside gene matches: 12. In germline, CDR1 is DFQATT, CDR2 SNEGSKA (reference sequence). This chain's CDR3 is CSATVDRGIREQYF. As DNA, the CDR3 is TGCAGTGCTACCGTCGACAGGGGAATCAGGGAGCAGTACTTC.

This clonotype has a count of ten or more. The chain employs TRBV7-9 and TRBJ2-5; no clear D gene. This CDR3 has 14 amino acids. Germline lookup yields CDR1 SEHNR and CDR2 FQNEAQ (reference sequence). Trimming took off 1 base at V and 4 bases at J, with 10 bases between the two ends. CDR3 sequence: CASSLDSSLETQYF. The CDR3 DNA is TGTGCCAGCAGCTTAGACTCCTCCTTAGAGACCCAGTACTTC.

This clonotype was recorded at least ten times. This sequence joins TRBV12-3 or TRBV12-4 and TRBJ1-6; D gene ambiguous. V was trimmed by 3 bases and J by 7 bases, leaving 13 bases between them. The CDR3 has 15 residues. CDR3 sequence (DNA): TGTGCCAGCAGTTTCCACAGCGAACTGAATTCACCCCTCCACTTT. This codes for CASSFHSELNSPLHF.

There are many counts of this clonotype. In nucleotides, the CDR3 is TGTGCCAGCAGTGACAGGGGACCTCGAGCTTTCTTT. Translated, it gives CASSDRGPRAFF. The chain is built from TRBV12-3 or TRBV12-4 and TRBJ1-1; the match to TRBD1 covers 8 bases. This CDR3 contains 12 residues. Trimming took 5 bases from V and 10 from J; bases not matched to a gene: 6.

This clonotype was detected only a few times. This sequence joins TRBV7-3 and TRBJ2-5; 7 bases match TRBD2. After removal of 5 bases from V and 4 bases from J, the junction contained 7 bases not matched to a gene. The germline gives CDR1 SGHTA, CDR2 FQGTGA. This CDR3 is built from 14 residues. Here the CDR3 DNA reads TGTGCCAGCAGCCACGGGGGAGGGGCAGAGACCCAGTACTTC. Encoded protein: CASSHGGGAETQYF.

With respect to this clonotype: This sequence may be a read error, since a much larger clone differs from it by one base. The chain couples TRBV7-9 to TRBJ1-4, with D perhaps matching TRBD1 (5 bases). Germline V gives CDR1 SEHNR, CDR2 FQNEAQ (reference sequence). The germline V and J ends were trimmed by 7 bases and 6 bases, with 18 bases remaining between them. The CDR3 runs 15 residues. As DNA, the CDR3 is TGTGCCAGCACAACAGGCGGGCTCTTAGATGAAAAACTGTTTTTT. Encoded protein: CASTTGGLLDEKLFF.

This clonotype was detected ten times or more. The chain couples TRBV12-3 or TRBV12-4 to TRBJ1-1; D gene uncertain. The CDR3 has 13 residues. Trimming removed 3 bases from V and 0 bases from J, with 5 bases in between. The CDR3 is CASSFGMNTEAFF. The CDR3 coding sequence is TGTGCCAGCAGTTTCGGTATGAACACTGAAGCTTTCTTT.